Included here is one TCR beta chain sequence, with context. Its target is unknown. The CDR3 is 14 residues long. Trimming removed 0 bases from V and 3 bases from J, with 8 bases in between. The germline gives CDR1 LNHDA, CDR2 SQIVND (reference sequence). These data come from a study of T cell clonotyping in hematopoietic cell transplantation. General study results and limits: Few recipient clonotypes overlapped donors; over 97% were de novo at given depth. Higher Inverse Simpson Index values in graft donor and pretransplant recipient predicted broader posttransplant TCR diversity. No sorting was done, leaving CD4 and CD8 contributions mixed.

Noted time point: recipient sample about 28 days before transplant, after cytoreduction. Only in-frame clones appear in the TCRdb table, and some are missing; sequencing was by immunoSEQ multiplex PCR. The data show about 36,000 clones, 85% to 95% seen once. The material was peripheral blood mononuclear cells, obtained before stem cell transplant. The chain has TRBV19 and TRBJ1-1; D call uncertain. The source is a man aged 35-49 years with chronic myeloid leukemia. Some clones in this sample may be carry-over from other donors' samples. The CDR3 nucleotides are TGTGCCAGTAGTATAGACGGGGAGTACACTGAAGCTTTCTTT. This translates into CASSIDGEYTEAFF.